The text below deals with one T cell receptor (beta chain). This clonotype was counted many times. There is no known antigen for this receptor. Per-nucleotide qualities are absent, and no much larger clonotype sits a single base away. The library relied on 5' RACE. These reads were obtained on an Illumina HiSeq 2500. A second PCR of roughly 7 to 11 cycles was performed with a sample-barcoded 5' primer and a J-beta primer mix. A unique molecular identifier was introduced onto each TCR beta cDNA molecule by a template-switch 5' adaptor carrying 12 random nucleotides. At least 3 million CDR3-containing paired-end reads were obtained from each sample. The Mint cDNA synthesis kit, primed by a TRBC-specific oligonucleotide, was used to synthesize first-strand cDNA from all RNA. All cDNA was treated with uracil-DNA glycosylase and then went through a first 18-cycle PCR with the universal primers M1SS and BC2_uni_R. Under the source paper's analysis protocol: Normalization of each sample was performed by random selection of 1 million high-quality reads, each carrying a distinct molecular identifier. Instead of being binned into consensus sequences, reads that shared molecular identifiers were thrown out. MiTCR, with a Q25 quality threshold and the strictest error-elimination algorithm, was used for CDR3 identification, clonotype clustering and error correction. A nonparametric unseen species model with Euler transformation was used to estimate lower-bound total TCR beta diversity. TCRdb trimmed the raw reads at Q25, called clones with MiXCR and kept productive beta chains. Rows merge per CDR3 protein into single entries with the most common DNA and genes. The V and J calls and clone size come from TCRdb's table, not from the authors' own analysis. This sample is represented by under 1,000,000 distinct CDR3 sequences; about half of them were singletons. Jointly, the top ten make up less than 20% of the sample.

The entry originates in a study of blood T cells in healthy people across ages (dated by TCRdb to the mid-2010s). Regarding the study in general: Template switching captured roughly one uniquely barcoded TCR beta cDNA molecule per two T cells in model experiments. Four age groups were formed from the donors: young (average approximately 17 years), middle-aged (approximately 40), aged (about 68) and long-lived (approximately 78). Using deep sequencing normalized with unique cDNA molecular identifiers, the study measured how TCR beta repertoire diversity changes with age. To avoid experimental bias, donors of different ages were randomly spread across the sequencing lanes. Using the same blood draw, the study looked at two additional independent replicas of 1 million unique cDNA reads for two donors, one aged 18 to 29 and the other aged 80 or older.

Its CDR3 holds 17 amino acids, cysteine through phenylalanine. The entry retains the CDR3 DNA only, 51 bases that are in frame from base 1. V lost 5 bases and J lost 6 bases, and the count of bases not matched to a germline gene is 12. Sequences SGHDN (CDR1) and FVKESK (CDR2) are obtained from the germline V gene. Systemically healthy Caucasian individuals from Russia, around 38 in total and aged roughly 6 to 90 years, were included as donors. Each donor gave 8 to 10 milliliters of peripheral blood, collected into EDTA-treated Vacutainer tubes. Ficoll-Paque density-gradient centrifugation was used to isolate PBMCs, with at least 7 million per sample. Total RNA was extracted from PBMCs with Trizol reagent, with at least 6 micrograms obtained per sample. For every donor, flow cytometry on a PBMC aliquot measured the percentage of naive CD45RAhigh/CD27high T cells. Summary of the overall study and its limitations: The CMV infection status of donors was not known, potentially confounding age-related changes in expanded clonotypes. The long-lived group showed more naive CD4+ T cells, fewer expanded clones and increased TCR diversity than the aged group, suggesting age selection. As age increased, observed TCR beta diversity per million T cells dropped in a roughly linear way, and a significant reduction was already evident by age 40. A strong correlation was found between observed TCR beta diversity and the percentage of naive T cells measured by flow cytometry. Bulk unsorted PBMC profiling prevented conclusive comparison of naive and antigen-experienced compartments. Estimates of total diversity based on one million sequenced T cells were regarded as lower bounds and as underestimates.

This TCR was sampled from a man of 80 years or more in good health. The chain is assembled from TRBV14 and TRBJ2-7; 14 central bases correspond to TRBD2. The sequenced material came from blood. CDR3 reads: CASSTRTSGRNLVEQYF. The bases read TGTGCCAGCAGCACTCGGACTAGCGGGAGGAACCTAGTCGAGCAGTACTTC. With all but the CDR3 taken from the reference TRBV14 and TRBJ2-7 genes, the full variable domain is: EAGVTQFPSHSVIEKGQTVTLRCDPISGHDNLYWYRRVMGKEIKFLLHFVKESKQDESGMPNNRFLAERTGGTYSTLKVQPAELEDSGVYFCASSTRTSGRNLVEQYFGPGTRLTVT.